This T cell receptor (beta chain) emerged from a study of Ad26.COV2.S vaccination and SARS-CoV-2 variants. Treatment defined: around 19 received Ad26.COV2.S at low or high dose, single or two shots; 5 received placebo; per-sample allocation not given. It was on day 63 after the first vaccine or placebo injection that samples were taken. An Ad26 vector expressing Wuhan-strain SARS-CoV-2 spike constituted the vaccine. Broader study findings: It was reported that spike-specific CD8+ and CD4+ T cell responses were substantially broad after vaccination. An underestimation of total T cell responses may have resulted from the TCR breadth and depth analyses. Spike-specific TCR breadth in vaccine recipients exceeded that seen in placebo recipients.

This CDR3 spans 13 amino acids. V lost 5 bases and J lost 2, with 10 bases in between. Germline-derived CDR1 and CDR2 are MNHEY and SMNVEV (reference sequence). With regard to this clone: Its target is not known.

Produced via immunoSEQ multiplex PCR; TCRdb's table is partial and in-frame only. The table lists about half a million clones, nearly 90% of them singletons. The chain employs TRBV27 and TRBJ2-7; D remains ambiguous. This sequence was found in a person aged 18-65 years who received the Ad26.COV2.S COVID-19 vaccine or a placebo. The sequencing here drew on peripheral blood, taken in a trial of Ad26.COV2.S vaccine versus placebo. The CDR3 region has the DNA TGTGCCAGCAGTATCCTGGGCACCTACGAGCAGTACTTC. Protein product: CASSILGTYEQYF.